This T cell receptor beta chain was sequenced during a study of human T cells and chemical hapten exposure. Findings of the study overall: Following DPC sensitization, TCRs present above 1 in 1000 frequency showed no change.

This clonotype was observed many times. The antigen remains unidentified. The CDR3 has 13 residues. CDR1 and CDR2 (germline): SQVTM, ANQGSEA. V dropped 6 bases and J dropped 4 bases, with 16 bases sitting between them. The time point here: healthy volunteer bleed at 2 weeks. The authors' total RNA extraction used unfractionated whole blood. Each CDR3 protein is one row after TCRdb ran MiXCR on the RACE reads. This sample yields roughly 100,000 distinct CDR3 sequences, of which about 8.6% are seen a single time; around 2.8% belongs to the top ten. This TCR came from a female donor in good health. Some clones in this sample may be carry-over from other donors' samples. The sequenced material came from whole blood. This chain joins TRBV29-1 and TRBJ2-7, with a possible D match to TRBD2 (5 bases). The CDR3: CSVEGPTGYEQYF. CDR3 in DNA: TGCAGCGTCGAGGGCCCTACCGGGTACGAGCAGTACTTC.